This T cell receptor beta chain was recorded in a study of blood T cells in healthy people across ages. Study results and caveats: Diversity of TCR beta correlated strongly with naive T cell percentage. Investigators viewed diversity estimates from one million T cells as underestimates, the study reported.

Notes on this clonotype: Its antigen remains unidentified.

Through a sample-barcoded 5' primer and a J-beta primer mix, a second PCR was run for 7 to 11 cycles. Each cDNA molecule carried a tag from a template-switch adaptor that contained 12 random nucleotides. TCRdb analysed the 5' RACE reads with MiXCR anew, one entry per CDR3 protein. The sample contains around 870,000 distinct CDR3 sequences, 29% of which appear only once. The amount of total RNA extracted per sample was at least 5.5 micrograms. Germline trimming cut 5 bases from V and 5 bases from J; bases unmatched to any gene: 13. CDR3 length: 15 amino acids. Germline V gives CDR1 DFQATT, CDR2 SNEGSKA (reference sequence).

The rearrangement joins TRBV20-1 to TRBJ1-1, with 8 bases aligning to TRBD1. This receptor was taken from a woman of 80 years or more in good health. Sequencing used blood. CDR3 nucleotide sequence: TGCAGTGCTCGTAGGCCGGGACAGGTTTTTACTGAAGCTTTCTTT. As protein: CSARRPGQVFTEAFF.